The clone carrying this T cell receptor (beta chain) was recorded once. The antigen remains unidentified. This specimen comes from a study of OX40 agonist ivuxolimab in advanced cancers. About the research overall: Patients were treated with ivuxolimab, an agonistic anti-OX40 (CD134) antibody. Broader study findings: Certain nonresponders additionally had low normalized T-cell clonal expansion.

Trimming left V 3 bases short and J 7 bases short, with 13 bases between. Germline CDR1 SGDLS, CDR2 YYNGEE. The CDR3 totals 14 residues. Patients who had autoimmune disease history or got systemic immunosuppression were left out. Method: immunoSEQ multiplex PCR; TCRdb's copy keeps in-frame clones and lacks some. This table has 40,000 to 60,000 clones, 85% appearing once. The source was CD4+ or CD8+ T cells sorted from blood, collected in a trial of the OX40 agonist ivuxolimab. The V call is TRBV9, the J call TRBJ2-2, with TRBD1 as a possible D gene (5 bases). The receptor was derived from an adult with an advanced solid tumor such as melanoma, head and neck, liver or kidney cancer. The CDR3 here is CASSASGSGGELFF. DNA of the CDR3: TGTGCCAGCAGCGCCTCAGGGTCAGGCGGGGAGCTGTTTTTT.